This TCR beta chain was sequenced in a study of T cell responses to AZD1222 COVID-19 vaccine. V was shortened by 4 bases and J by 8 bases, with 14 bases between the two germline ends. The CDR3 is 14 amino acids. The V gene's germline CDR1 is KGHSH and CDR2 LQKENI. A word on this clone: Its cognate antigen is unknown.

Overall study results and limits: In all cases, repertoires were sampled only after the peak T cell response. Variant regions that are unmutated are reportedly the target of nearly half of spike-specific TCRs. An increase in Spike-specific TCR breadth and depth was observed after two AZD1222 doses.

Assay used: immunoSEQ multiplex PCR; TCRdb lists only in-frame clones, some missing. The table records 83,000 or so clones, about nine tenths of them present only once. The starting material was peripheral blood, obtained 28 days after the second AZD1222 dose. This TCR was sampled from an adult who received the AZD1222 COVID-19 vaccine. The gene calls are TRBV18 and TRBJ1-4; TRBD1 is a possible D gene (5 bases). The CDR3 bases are TGTGCCAGCTCACGCGGGGAGGGGAACGAAAAACTGTTTTTT. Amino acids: CASSRGEGNEKLFF.